These 5 T cell receptor beta chains share one sample of origin, sequenced in a study of cytomegalovirus exposure and HLA in healthy donors. In the PCR, 60 Vbeta and 13 Jbeta primers were used. Using immunoSEQ multiplex PCR, the repertoire was profiled, and TCRdb retains in-frame clones only, with some absent. In the table there are tens of thousands of clones, 81% of which are singletons. The material sequenced was PBMCs. The receptors here all came from a man aged 50 to 59 in good health and CMV-seronegative.

The V gene is TRBV2, the J gene TRBJ2-3; TRBD1 might be the D (6 bases). Germline CDR1 and CDR2: SNHLY and FYNNEI. Trimming pared 10 bases from V and 2 bases from J, leaving 10 bases between. CDR3 length: 12 amino acids. This CDR3 is CATRTDTDTQYF. The DNA of the CDR3 is TGTGCCACGCGGACAGACACAGATACGCAGTATTTT. Full variable domain (outside the CDR3, taken from reference TRBV2 and TRBJ2-3): EPEVTQTPSHQVTQMGQEVILRCVPISNHLYFYWYRQILGQKVEFLVSFYNNEISEKSEIFDDQFSVERPDGSNFTLKIRSTKLEDSAMYFCATRTDTDTQYFGPGTRLTVL.

The V gene is TRBV28, the J gene TRBJ1-2; 8 bases map to TRBD1. The CDR3 loop spans 18 amino acids. Germline CDR1 MDHEN, CDR2 SYDVKM. V was pared by 6 bases and J by 2 bases, with 17 bases of the junction left unmatched. The CDR3 is CASSTPRDRGFINYGYTF. In nucleotides, the CDR3 is TGTGCCAGCAGCACCCCCCGTGACAGGGGATTCATAAACTATGGCTACACCTTC.

DNA of the CDR3: TGTGCCAGCGCCAGGGCCCGCTACGAGCAGTACTTC. This encodes CASARARYEQYF. J is TRBJ2-7 and V is TRBV6-1; tentative D call: TRBD1 (5 bases). Trimming removed 8 bases from V and 3 bases from J, with 11 bases in between. The V gene's germline CDR1 is MNHNS and CDR2 SASEGT. The CDR3 sequence is 12 residues long.

This chain links TRBV27 with TRBJ1-5, with D perhaps matching TRBD1 (5 bases). The CDR3 covers 15 residues. The ends were cut back, 4 bases at V and 6 bases at J, with 16 bases in the middle. The V gene's germline CDR1 is MNHEY and CDR2 SMNVEV (reference sequence). CDR3 sequence: CASSWGGIGSQPQHF. The CDR3 DNA sequence: TGTGCCAGCAGTTGGGGGGGGATCGGTTCTCAGCCCCAGCATTTT.

The chain has TRBV7-2 and TRBJ2-2; no clear D. Trimming took 1 base from V and 1 from J, leaving 7 bases between them. From germline, CDR1 is SGHTA and CDR2 FQGNSA. The CDR3 consists of 15 residues. CDR3 bases: TGTGCCAGCAGCTTAGTATCCCTGAACACCGGGGAGCTGTTTTTT. It yields the protein CASSLVSLNTGELFF.